The present entry profiles one TCR beta chain with its context. Its specificity is unknown. The sample comes from a study of T cell responses to AZD1222 COVID-19 vaccine. General study findings and limits: Spike-wide vaccine-associated CD4 TCRs dominated at 160-218 and 743-854. Seropositive at baseline were only six AZD1222 recipients. Donors were mostly white British, more females; clonal diversity possibly underestimated.

Second doses that came at about 4 or about 12 weeks were put together. This CDR3 contains 15 residues. Germline V gene lookup returns CDR1 SGHTA and CDR2 FQGNSA. Trimming took off 2 bases at V and 4 bases at J, with 12 bases between the two ends. Clones were sequenced by immunoSEQ multiplex PCR, and TCRdb holds only the in-frame ones, with some missing. The data show 110,000 to 150,000 clones, 92% seen once. V is TRBV7-2 and J is TRBJ2-1, with D perhaps matching TRBD2 (5 bases). The sequence was collected from an adult who received the AZD1222 COVID-19 vaccine. The sample here was peripheral blood, taken 28 days after the second AZD1222 dose. In nucleotides, the CDR3 is TGTGCCAGCAGCTTACTTCGGGGAACGTACAATGAGCAGTTCTTC. Translation gives CASSLLRGTYNEQFF. Full variable domain (outside the CDR3, taken from reference TRBV7-2 and TRBJ2-1): GAGVSQSPSNKVTEKGKDVELRCDPISGHTALYWYRQSLGQGLEFLIYFQGNSAPDKSGLPSDRFSAERTGGSVSTLTIQRTQQEDSAVYLCASSLLRGTYNEQFFGPGTRLTVL.